What follows are 31 T cell receptor beta chains derived from one specimen sequenced in a study of monozygotic twins with inflammatory bowel disease. Each CDR3 protein gets one entry in TCRdb, which reprocessed the 5' RACE reads and gives no DNA. This sample's clone table lists 350,000 to 500,000 distinct CDR3 sequences. The specimen sequenced was blood. Receptors were obtained from a human donor with ulcerative colitis or Crohn's disease, or a healthy co-twin of an affected twin (not recorded which).

The gene calls are TRBV20-1 and TRBJ1-3. The CDR3 contains 16 residues. Germline values: CDR1 DFQATT, CDR2 SNEGSKA (reference sequence). The CDR3 is CSASMGSSFSGNTIYF.

The chain uses TRBV5-1 and TRBJ1-1. In germline, CDR1 is SGHRS, CDR2 YFSETQ. The CDR3 totals 14 residues. The CDR3 protein is CASSLGPRSAEAFF.

The J gene is TRBJ2-2, the V gene TRBV3-1. The CDR3 totals 13 residues. Germline V CDR1 and CDR2: LGHDT, YNNKEL (reference sequence). This CDR3 reads CASSQGGTGELFF.

The chain links TRBV6-5 to TRBJ2-3; TCRdb gives TRBD2 as the D gene, but with no DNA this cannot be confirmed. Germline CDR1 MNHEY, CDR2 SVGAGI. The CDR3 runs to 15 residues. The CDR3 is CASSYVAGRDSTQYF.

This chain links TRBV7-8 with TRBJ2-5. CDR3 size: 14 residues. Germline values: CDR1 SGHVS, CDR2 FQNEAQ. CDR3 sequence reads: CASSFGQIQETQYF. Based on the CDR3 plus reference TRBV7-8 and TRBJ2-5, the full variable domain is GAGVSQSPRYKVAKRGQDVALRCDPISGHVSLFWYQQALGQGPEFLTYFQNEAQLDKSGLPSDRFFAERPEGSVSTLKIQRTQQEDSAVYLCASSFGQIQETQYFGPGTRLLVL.

The rearrangement joins TRBV6-5 to TRBJ1-4. The CDR3 sequence is 15 residues long. Germline CDR1 and CDR2: MNHEY and SVGAGI. The CDR3 protein is CASSYTGSLNEKLFF.

The J gene is TRBJ2-1, the V gene TRBV5-1. The CDR3 has 12 amino acids. The germline CDR1 and CDR2 sequences are SGHRS and YFSETQ. CDR3 loop: CASSFVTDEQFF.

J is TRBJ1-6 and V is TRBV5-1; TCRdb picks TRBD1, but there is no DNA to check that call. This CDR3 has 15 residues. Looked up from germline, CDR1 is SGHRS and CDR2 is YFSETQ. CDR3 in amino acids: CASSLGTGTNSPLHF.

The CDR3 is CAISEVEGKGYTF. The chain carries TRBV10-3 and TRBJ1-2; TCRdb indicates TRBD1, and absent DNA this call remains unverified. Germline V gene data show CDR1 as ENHRY and CDR2 as SYGVKD. The CDR3 totals 13 residues.

The V call is TRBV20-1, the J call TRBJ2-7; TCRdb outputs TRBD2, but without DNA this stays unchecked. The length of the CDR3 is 12 residues. From germline, CDR1 is DFQATT and CDR2 SNEGSKA (reference sequence). The CDR3 loop reads CSARGSGNEQYF.

The genes are TRBV18 and TRBJ2-1; the TCRdb D gene call, TRBD1, has no DNA to confirm it. Germline lookup yields CDR1 KGHSH and CDR2 LQKENI. There are 18 residues in the CDR3. The CDR3 spells CASSPPGTGGSSYNEQFF.

V gene TRBV29-1 combines with J gene TRBJ2-7. Germline loops: CDR1 SQVTM, CDR2 ANQGSEA. The CDR3 contains 12 residues. The CDR3 is CSVSLGAFEQYF.

The V call is TRBV5-1, the J call TRBJ1-2; lacking DNA, the TRBD1 call made by TCRdb goes unchecked. The CDR3 runs to 14 residues. The germline V gene encodes CDR1 SGHRS and CDR2 YFSETQ. CDR3 sequence reads: CASSLGSPLYGYTF.

The J gene is TRBJ2-3, the V gene TRBV11-2. Per the germline V gene, CDR1 is SGHAT and CDR2 is FQNNGV. The CDR3 is 17 residues long. The CDR3 reads CASSLDQGNTQADTQYF.

The chain carries TRBV7-3 and TRBJ2-3. Germline CDR1 and CDR2: SGHTA and FQGTGA. The CDR3 spans 14 residues. CDR3 region: CASSTNRGTDTQYF.

The chain employs TRBV12-3 or TRBV12-4 and TRBJ1-1. This CDR3 spans 13 amino acids. CDR3 region: CASSFLDSTEAFF.

The chain carries TRBV5-1 and TRBJ1-4; the D gene TCRdb calls, TRBD1, cannot be checked with no DNA. Germline V gene sequence: CDR1 SGHRS, CDR2 YFSETQ. This CDR3 spans 16 amino acids. The CDR3 is CASRPNSGTGNEKLFF.

The chain links TRBV29-1 to TRBJ1-2; the TCRdb D gene call, TRBD1, has no DNA to confirm it. Germline-derived CDR1 and CDR2 are SQVTM and ANQGSEA. The CDR3 length is 13 residues. This chain's CDR3 is CSAGPLGVYGYTF.

The rearrangement uses TRBV20-1 and TRBJ1-1; the TRBD1 assignment by TCRdb is unverifiable without DNA. The CDR3 covers 14 residues. The germline V gene encodes CDR1 DFQATT and CDR2 SNEGSKA (reference sequence). CDR3 loop: CSATPLGGNTEAFF.

The chain joins TRBV25-1 to TRBJ2-7. Germline V gives CDR1 MGHDK, CDR2 SYGVNS. The CDR3 is 12 amino acids. CDR3 amino acids: CASLTPSHEQYF.

The chain is built from TRBV14 and TRBJ2-2. The CDR3 sequence is 18 residues long. Per germline, CDR1 SGHDN and CDR2 FVKESK. CDR3 amino acids: CASSQVRPTAANTGELFF.

The chain uses TRBV4-2 and TRBJ1-2; TCRdb's D call, TRBD1, is unchecked because there is no DNA. Germline V gene lookup returns CDR1 LGHNA and CDR2 YNFKEQ. The CDR3 length is 12 residues. The CDR3 reads CASAEGGYGYTF.

V is TRBV12-3 or TRBV12-4 and J is TRBJ1-1; the TCRdb call, TRBD1, lacks DNA for checking. The CDR3 is 13 amino acids. The CDR3: CASTDRGRDEAFF.

V is TRBV18 and J is TRBJ2-3; TCRdb's D call of TRBD1 is untestable without DNA. CDR1 KGHSH and CDR2 LQKENI come from the germline V gene. CDR3 length equals 14 residues. The CDR3 spells CASSPTGATDTQYF.

The V and J genes are TRBV20-1 and TRBJ2-7; TCRdb calls TRBD2, which cannot be checked without DNA. Germline assignment: CDR1 DFQATT and CDR2 SNEGSKA (reference sequence). The CDR3 runs 15 residues. The CDR3 here is CSASGLAGGSYEQYF.

This chain joins TRBV19 and TRBJ2-5; without DNA, the TCRdb call of TRBD2 cannot be checked. The V gene's germline CDR1 is LNHDA and CDR2 SQIVND (reference sequence). The CDR3 contains 15 residues. CDR3 loop: CASSLKGLGGETQYF. The full variable domain, completed using reference TRBV19 and TRBJ2-5, is DGGITQSPKYLFRKEGQNVTLSCEQNLNHDAMYWYRQDPGQGLRLIYYSQIVNDFQKGDIAEGYSVSREKKESFPLTVTSAQKNPTAFYLCASSLKGLGGETQYFGPGTRLLVL.

The chain joins TRBV3-1 to TRBJ2-2; no DNA is available, so the TRBD1 call from TCRdb remains unchecked. The CDR3 is 15 amino acids. Germline assignment: CDR1 LGHDT and CDR2 YNNKEL (reference sequence). CDR3 loop: CASSRPGVNIGELFF.

V gene TRBV29-1 combines with J gene TRBJ1-1; TCRdb reports TRBD1, a call that lacks DNA to check it against. CDR1 and CDR2 from the germline V gene are SQVTM and ANQGSEA. The CDR3 length is 13 residues. CDR3 sequence: CSVDAGARTEAFF.

The chain has TRBV4-1 and TRBJ2-5; TCRdb names TRBD2, which stays unverified in the absence of DNA. This CDR3 has 17 residues. Germline V lookup: CDR1 MGHRA, CDR2 YSYEKL. The CDR3 reads CASSQDELAGGQETQYF.

This sequence joins TRBV7-2 and TRBJ1-2; TCRdb designates TRBD1, a call that cannot be tested without DNA. The CDR3 has 13 residues. CDR1 SGHTA and CDR2 FQGNSA come from the germline V gene. The CDR3 loop is CASSFLRGNGYTF.

The chain joins TRBV7-2 to TRBJ1-2. This CDR3 is built from 15 residues. CDR1 and CDR2 (germline): SGHTA, FQGNSA. Here the CDR3 reads CASSPPGGHYSGYTF.